The 28 T cell receptor beta chains given below trace back to one sample, sequenced in a study of OX40 agonist ivuxolimab in advanced cancers. The data were produced by immunoSEQ multiplex PCR, yet TCRdb's version contains in-frame clones alone and is incomplete. The data contain 70,000 or so clones, 80% to 95% of them singletons. The sample in question was CD4+ or CD8+ T cells sorted from blood, obtained in a trial of the OX40 agonist ivuxolimab. All receptors come from an adult with an advanced solid tumor such as melanoma, head and neck, liver or kidney cancer.

The chain is built from TRBV11-2 and TRBJ2-7, with TRBD1 matching 7 bases. V was clipped by 5 bases and J by 2 bases; unmatched bases: 3. This CDR3 has 13 residues. The germline V gene has CDR1 SGHAT and CDR2 FQNNGV. The CDR3 here is CASSAGTAYEQYF. Written as DNA, the CDR3 is TGTGCCAGCAGCGCAGGGACAGCCTACGAGCAGTACTTC.

This chain connects TRBV12-5 to TRBJ1-5; no reliable D call. Trimming took 7 bases from V and 0 from J, leaving 13 bases between them. Germline V gene sequence: CDR1 LGHNT, CDR2 FRNRAP. The CDR3 covers 15 residues. CDR3 nucleotides: TGTGCTAGTGCCCGCGGACCCGTTAGCAATCAGCCCCAGCATTTT. The encoded protein is CASARGPVSNQPQHF.

The chain employs TRBV9 and TRBJ1-6; D is ambiguous. The CDR3 extends over 12 amino acids. V lost 3 bases to trimming and J lost 8 bases, with 6 bases between them. Germline V CDR1 and CDR2: SGDLS, YYNGEE. The CDR3 bases are TGTGCCAGCAGCGCTCCCGATTCACCCCTCCACTTT. Its protein is CASSAPDSPLHF. Full variable domain (outside the CDR3, taken from reference TRBV9 and TRBJ1-6): DSGVTQTPKHLITATGQRVTLRCSPRSGDLSVYWYQQSLDQGLQFLIQYYNGEERAKGNILERFSAQQFPDLHSELNLSSLELGDSALYFCASSAPDSPLHFGNGTRLTVT.

V gene TRBV5-4 combines with J gene TRBJ2-7; weak D call: TRBD1 (6 bases). Trimming removed 0 bases at V and 0 bases at J, with 10 bases between. The CDR3 totals 15 residues. Germline V gene data show CDR1 as SGHNT and CDR2 as YYREEE (reference sequence). CDR3 sequence reads: CASSLAQGPSYEQYF. The CDR3 DNA sequence: TGTGCCAGCAGCTTGGCCCAGGGGCCCTCCTACGAGCAGTACTTC.

The gene calls are TRBV18 and TRBJ2-7; a possible D gene is TRBD1 (6 bases). This CDR3 region has 15 residues. Trimming pared 0 bases from V and 0 bases from J, leaving 9 bases between. Germline values: CDR1 KGHSH, CDR2 LQKENI. CDR3 sequence: CASSPPDRSSYEQYF. DNA of the CDR3: TGTGCCAGCTCACCACCAGACAGGAGCTCCTACGAGCAGTACTTC.

V is TRBV25-1 and J is TRBJ2-1, with a weak D call TRBD2 (5 bases). V was clipped by 2 bases and J by 1 base, with 12 bases between them. CDR1 and CDR2 (germline): MGHDK, SYGVNS. There are 16 residues in the CDR3. This CDR3 reads CASSEEGGLSYNEQFF. DNA of the CDR3: TGTGCCAGCAGTGAAGAGGGCGGGTTGTCCTACAATGAGCAGTTCTTC.

The CDR3 nucleotides are TGTGCCAGCAGCAAGATGGGACTATATCCGGATACGCAGTATTTT. Translating gives CASSKMGLYPDTQYF. The V and J genes are TRBV9 and TRBJ2-3; 7 nucleotides agree with TRBD2. There are 15 residues in the CDR3. CDR1 and CDR2 from the germline V gene are SGDLS and YYNGEE. Trimming took 4 bases from V and 6 from J; bases not matched to a gene: 11.

By sample fraction, this clone is medium-sized (0.01 to 0.1%). This chain links TRBV5-1 with TRBJ2-7, with D possibly TRBD1 on 6 matching bases. CDR1 SGHRS and CDR2 YFSETQ come from the germline V gene. The CDR3 has 15 amino acids. V lost 4 bases and J 0 bases, leaving 14 bases between the germline ends. In DNA form, the CDR3 reads TGCGCCAGCAGCAATACAGGGCTCGACTCCTACGAGCAGTACTTC. Protein product: CASSNTGLDSYEQYF.

The gene calls are TRBV6-5 and TRBJ2-1; no firm D call. Trimming removed 7 bases from V and 1 base from J, with 11 bases in between. The germline gives CDR1 MNHEY, CDR2 SVGAGI. The CDR3 loop spans 14 amino acids. The CDR3 sequence is CASTPVGSYNEQFF. CDR3 DNA: TGTGCCAGCACCCCAGTCGGATCCTACAATGAGCAGTTCTTC.

The chain links TRBV27 to TRBJ1-6, with D uncertain. The V end was cut by 3 bases, the J end by 7 bases, with 10 bases between. This CDR3 is built from 14 residues. The germline V gene encodes CDR1 MNHEY and CDR2 SMNVEV (reference sequence). The CDR3 DNA reads TGTGCCAGCAGTTTTCAAGGGTGGAATTCACCCCTCCACTTT. It codes for CASSFQGWNSPLHF.

CDR3 sequence reads: CASGLRWDSEQYF. CDR3 DNA sequence: TGTGCCAGTGGCCTCAGATGGGATAGCGAGCAGTACTTC. The genes are TRBV19 and TRBJ2-7; D is uncertain. Trimming cost V 8 bases and J 6 bases, with 17 bases left between them. From germline, CDR1 is LNHDA and CDR2 SQIVND (reference sequence). CDR3 length equals 13 residues.

CDR3 in amino acids: CASRGGETQYF. DNA for the CDR3: TGCGCCAGTAGAGGAGGAGAGACCCAGTACTTC. This sequence joins TRBV10-2 and TRBJ2-5; possibly TRBD2 for D (5 bases). From germline, CDR1 is WSHSY and CDR2 SAAADI. This CDR3 contains 11 residues. Trimming shortened V by 9 bases and J by 4 bases, and 9 bases separated the two germline ends.

The chain uses TRBV6-5 and TRBJ1-2, with D possibly TRBD1 on 5 matching bases. V lost 0 bases and J 0 bases, leaving 11 bases between the germline ends. Looked up from germline, CDR1 is MNHEY and CDR2 is SVGAGI. The CDR3 runs 16 residues. The CDR3 bases are TGTGCCAGCAGTTACTCGTGGGGGGGATCTAACTATGGCTACACCTTC. Translation: CASSYSWGGSNYGYTF.

The J gene is TRBJ2-5, the V gene TRBV6-6; TRBD2 is a possible D gene (6 bases). CDR3 length equals 13 residues. V lost 6 bases and J lost 2, with 10 bases in between. Germline V CDR1 and CDR2: MNHNY, SVGAGI (reference sequence). CDR3 residues: CASRSGTQETQYF. In nucleotides, the CDR3 is TGTGCCAGCAGGTCCGGGACTCAAGAGACCCAGTACTTC.

This clone has only one observation. The gene calls are TRBV30 and TRBJ2-7; D remains unclear. Deletions cut 0 bases from V and 4 bases from J, with 7 bases between. Looked up from germline, CDR1 is GTSNPN and CDR2 is SVGIG (reference sequence). The length of the CDR3 is 12 residues. DNA of the CDR3: TGTGCCTGGAGTGTCAAAACTTACGAGCAGTACTTC. It specifies CAWSVKTYEQYF.

The chain joins TRBV15 to TRBJ1-5, with D tentatively TRBD1 (5 bases). CDR3 length equals 15 residues. V was pared by 5 bases and J by 4 bases, with 15 bases between. Germline CDR1 and CDR2: LNHNV and YYDKDF (reference sequence). CDR3 bases: TGTGCCACCAGCCGGGGACCCGGTGGGAATCAGCCCCAGCATTTT. As protein: CATSRGPGGNQPQHF. Filled out from reference TRBV15 and TRBJ1-5, the complete variable domain reads DAMVIQNPRYQVTQFGKPVTLSCSQTLNHNVMYWYQQKSSQAPKLLFHYYDKDFNNEADTPDNFQSRRPNTSFCFLDIRSPGLGDTAMYLCATSRGPGGNQPQHFGDGTRLSIL.

The rearrangement links TRBV15 to TRBJ1-1; D uncertain. Germline CDR1 LNHNV, CDR2 YYDKDF (reference sequence). CDR3 size: 14 residues. Trimming took off 0 bases at V and 6 bases at J, with 11 bases between the two ends. The CDR3 region has the DNA TGTGCCACCAGCAGAGACCGAACGTTCCCTGAAGCTTTCTTT. It specifies CATSRDRTFPEAFF.

J is TRBJ1-4 and V is TRBV18, with TRBD1 matching over 9 bases. The length of the CDR3 is 14 residues. Germline V gene data show CDR1 as KGHSH and CDR2 as LQKENI. Losses at the gene ends were 6 bases for V and 5 bases for J; bases not matched to a gene: 4. The CDR3 sequence: CASSTTGGNEKLFF. The CDR3 DNA is TGTGCCAGCTCCACTACAGGGGGCAATGAAAAACTGTTTTTT.

The chain carries TRBV5-4 and TRBJ2-7, with 10 bases that match TRBD2. From germline, CDR1 is SGHNT and CDR2 YYREEE (reference sequence). The junction had 7 bases not matched to a gene; V was cut back by 5 bases and J by 2 bases. This CDR3 region has 15 residues. Here the CDR3 DNA reads TGTGCCAGCAGTTTCCCTAGCGGGGGCCCCTACGAGCAGTACTTC. Its protein product is CASSFPSGGPYEQYF. Variable domain in full (rest from reference TRBV5-4 and TRBJ2-7): ETGVTQSPTHLIKTRGQQVTLRCSSQSGHNTVSWYQQALGQGPQFIFQYYREEENGRGNFPPRFSGLQFPNYSSELNVNALELDDSALYLCASSFPSGGPYEQYFGPGTRLTVT.

J is TRBJ1-3 and V is TRBV5-6; no reliable D call. The germline gives CDR1 SGHDT, CDR2 YYEEEE. The V gene lost 4 bases and the J gene lost 2 bases, with 13 bases spanning the gap. This CDR3 contains 15 residues. The CDR3 loop reads CASSPGWETGNTIYF. The CDR3 region has the DNA TGTGCCAGCAGCCCCGGATGGGAAACTGGAAACACCATATATTTT.

With regard to this clone: An end of the junction does not agree with germline; a read error may underlie this. This chain connects TRBV9 to TRBJ1-5; D ambiguous. The CDR3 has 13 amino acids. Germline V gene lookup returns CDR1 SGDLS and CDR2 YYNGEE. CDR3 DNA: TGTGCCAGCAGCGTAGAAACAGATCAACCCCAGCATTTT. Protein: CASSVETDQPQHF.

The chain couples TRBV7-3 to TRBJ1-1; weak D call: TRBD1 (6 bases). Germline V gene sequence: CDR1 SGHTA, CDR2 FQGTGA. Deletions cut 2 bases from V and 6 bases from J, with 10 bases between. The CDR3 totals 13 residues. CDR3 in DNA: TGTGCCAGCAGCTTACTACAGGGTGCTGAAGCTTTCTTT. Translated, it gives CASSLLQGAEAFF.

The V and J genes are TRBV15 and TRBJ1-3, with 8 bases that match TRBD1. J was trimmed by 1 base and V by 0 bases; bases with no gene match: 2. The germline CDR1 and CDR2 sequences are LNHNV and YYDKDF (reference sequence). The CDR3 is 16 amino acids. The CDR3 DNA reads as TGTGCCACCAGCAGAGACTGGACAGGGTCTGGAAACACCATATATTTT. Protein product: CATSRDWTGSGNTIYF.

The genes are TRBV27 and TRBJ1-2; perhaps TRBD1 as D (6 bases). V was shortened by 5 bases and J by 4 bases, with 20 bases between the two germline ends. Germline V gene data show CDR1 as MNHEY and CDR2 as SMNVEV (reference sequence). The CDR3 consists of 16 residues. Here the CDR3 reads CASSPSTGPKIYGYTF. The CDR3 coding sequence is TGTGCCAGCAGTCCTTCCACAGGGCCCAAAATCTATGGCTACACCTTC.

This clone has only one observation. The chain recombines TRBV27 with TRBJ2-7, with 12 bases fitting TRBD2. The V gene's germline CDR1 is MNHEY and CDR2 SMNVEV (reference sequence). The CDR3 runs 17 residues. The V segment lost 1 base and the J segment 5 bases; nucleotides outside the gene matches: 9. CDR3 nucleotide sequence: TGTGCCAGCAGTTTATTCCAAATTCGGACTAGCGGGGACGAGCAGTACTTC. This gives the protein CASSLFQIRTSGDEQYF.

This chain links TRBV5-5 with TRBJ2-7; no firm D call. Germline V lookup: CDR1 SGHKS, CDR2 YYEKEE (reference sequence). V gave up 0 bases and J gave up 3 bases, with 13 bases separating them. This CDR3 spans 15 amino acids. This CDR3 reads CASSLAASIHYEQYF. The CDR3 nucleotides read TGTGCCAGCAGCTTGGCCGCCTCGATACACTACGAGCAGTACTTC.

The genes are TRBV7-6 and TRBJ2-3; D might be TRBD1 (6 bases). Germline V lookup: CDR1 SGHVS, CDR2 FNYEAQ. The CDR3 has 15 residues. V was cut by 5 bases and J by 0 bases, with 12 bases left in between. The CDR3 DNA reads as TGTGCCAGCAGCAACAGGGTTGAGAGCACAGATACGCAGTATTTT. This gives the protein CASSNRVESTDTQYF.

This chain uses TRBV5-6 with TRBJ1-1; D remains unclear. Trimming cost V 3 bases and J 4 bases, with 16 bases left between them. The CDR3 spans 15 residues. The germline V gene has CDR1 SGHDT and CDR2 YYEEEE. DNA of the CDR3: TGTGCCAGCAGCTGCACGGACTTTTTGTGCACTGAAGCTTTCTTT. Translation gives CASSCTDFLCTEAFF.